These 3 T cell receptor beta chains were sequenced from one sample in a study of OX40 agonist ivuxolimab in advanced cancers. Sequencing used immunoSEQ multiplex PCR; TCRdb keeps in-frame clones, though not all of them. The data show tens of thousands of clones, about 91% seen once. Here the sequenced sample was CD4+ or CD8+ T cells sorted from blood, taken in a trial of the OX40 agonist ivuxolimab. The receptor set was obtained from an adult with an advanced solid tumor such as melanoma, head and neck, liver or kidney cancer.

Worth noting for this clone: Other DNA sequences in the same sample also yield this CDR3. The gene calls are TRBV28 and TRBJ1-3; 7 positions match TRBD1. Germline CDR1 MDHEN, CDR2 SYDVKM. Trimming removed 4 bases from V and 0 bases from J; junction bases left unmatched: 0. CDR3 length: 14 residues. The CDR3 protein is CASSSGGSGNTIYF. DNA for the CDR3: TGTGCCAGCAGTTCAGGGGGCTCTGGAAACACCATATATTTT. Drawing the rest from reference TRBV28 and TRBJ1-3, the complete variable domain is DVKVTQSSRYLVKRTGEKVFLECVQDMDHENMFWYRQDPGLGLRLIYFSYDVKMKEKGDIPEGYSVSREKKERFSLILESASTNQTSMYLCASSSGGSGNTIYFGEGSWLTVV.

This rearrangement joins TRBV9 to TRBJ2-1; the match to TRBD2 covers 11 bases. The V gene end was trimmed by 4 bases and the J gene end by 5 bases; junction bases not matched to a gene: 5. This CDR3 is built from 15 residues. The germline V gene has CDR1 SGDLS and CDR2 YYNGEE. Here the CDR3 reads CASSRLAGFDNEQFF. The CDR3 DNA is TGTGCCAGCAGCCGACTAGCGGGGTTTGACAATGAGCAGTTCTTC. The whole variable domain, filled in from reference TRBV9 and TRBJ2-1, reads DSGVTQTPKHLITATGQRVTLRCSPRSGDLSVYWYQQSLDQGLQFLIQYYNGEERAKGNILERFSAQQFPDLHSELNLSSLELGDSALYFCASSRLAGFDNEQFFGPGTRLTVL.

This rearrangement joins TRBV29-1 to TRBJ1-5, with 11 nucleotides matching TRBD1. The V gene end was trimmed by 6 bases and the J gene end by 3 bases; junction bases not matched to a gene: 4. CDR1 SQVTM and CDR2 ANQGSEA come from the germline V gene. The CDR3 covers 14 residues. The CDR3 nucleotides read TGCAGCGTCCCGGGACAGGGGGTCAATCAGCCCCAGCATTTT. It codes for CSVPGQGVNQPQHF.